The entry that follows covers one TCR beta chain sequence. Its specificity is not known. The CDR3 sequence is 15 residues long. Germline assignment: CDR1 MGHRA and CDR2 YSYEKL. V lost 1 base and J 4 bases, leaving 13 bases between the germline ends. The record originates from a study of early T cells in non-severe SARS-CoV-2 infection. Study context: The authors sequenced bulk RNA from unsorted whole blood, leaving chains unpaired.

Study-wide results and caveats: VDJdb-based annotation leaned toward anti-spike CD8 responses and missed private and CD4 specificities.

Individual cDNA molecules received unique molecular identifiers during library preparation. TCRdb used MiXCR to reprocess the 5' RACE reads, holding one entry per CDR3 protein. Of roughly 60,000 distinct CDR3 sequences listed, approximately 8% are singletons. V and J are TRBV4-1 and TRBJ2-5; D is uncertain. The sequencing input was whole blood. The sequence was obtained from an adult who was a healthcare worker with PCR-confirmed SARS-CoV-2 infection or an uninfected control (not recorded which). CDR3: CASSQGDIDSETQYF. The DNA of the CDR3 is TGCGCCAGCAGCCAAGGGGATATAGACTCAGAGACCCAGTACTTC.